This TCR beta chain was retrieved from a study of regulatory T cells in long-lasting Graves disease. The CDR3 spans 13 residues. V lost 3 bases, J lost 0 bases, and 8 bases lay in between. The germline gives CDR1 GTSNPN, CDR2 SVGIG (reference sequence). With iRepertoire HTBI primers and Arm-PCR of CDR3 regions, TCR beta libraries were built. Each CDR3 protein is one row after TCRdb ran MiXCR on the multiplex PCR reads. The table includes 390,000 or so distinct CDR3 sequences, approximately 10% detected once. Documented time point: newly diagnosed GD, antithyroid drugs for less than 3 months. Making the TCR library involved RNA that had been extracted from PBMCs. These same data were also listed under a study on T cells in Graves' hyperthyroidism and ophthalmopathy.

The J gene is TRBJ1-1, the V gene TRBV30; no definite D call. The specimen was peripheral blood mononuclear cells (PBMCs), collected at new diagnosis, from a patient treated with antithyroid drugs. The clonotype was recovered from a woman aged 18-29 years with Graves disease. This chain's CDR3 is CAWRSGLNTEAFF. Here the CDR3 DNA reads TGTGCCTGGAGGTCAGGCCTGAACACTGAAGCTTTCTTT.